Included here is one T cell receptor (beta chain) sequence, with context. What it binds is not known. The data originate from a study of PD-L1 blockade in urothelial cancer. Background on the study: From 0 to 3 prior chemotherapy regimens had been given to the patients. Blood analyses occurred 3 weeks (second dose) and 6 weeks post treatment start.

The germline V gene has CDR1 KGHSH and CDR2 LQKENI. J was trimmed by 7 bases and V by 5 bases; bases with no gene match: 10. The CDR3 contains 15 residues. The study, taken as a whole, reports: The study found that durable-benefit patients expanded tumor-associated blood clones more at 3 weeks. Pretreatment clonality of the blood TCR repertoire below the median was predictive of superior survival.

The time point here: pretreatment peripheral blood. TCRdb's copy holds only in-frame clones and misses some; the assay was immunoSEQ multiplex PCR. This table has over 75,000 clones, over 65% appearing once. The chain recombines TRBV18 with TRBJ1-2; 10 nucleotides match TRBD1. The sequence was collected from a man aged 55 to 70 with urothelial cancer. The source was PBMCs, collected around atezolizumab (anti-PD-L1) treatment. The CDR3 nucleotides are TGTGCCAGCTCAGGTTCGACAGGGGGCGGAGGTGGCTACACCTTC. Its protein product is CASSGSTGGGGGYTF.